This T cell receptor (beta chain) was recorded in a study of early T cells in non-severe SARS-CoV-2 infection. Study background: Bulk RNA isolated from unsorted whole blood underwent sequencing; chains were not paired.

cDNA molecules, individually, were tagged with unique molecular identifiers. TCRdb analysed the 5' RACE reads with MiXCR anew, one entry per CDR3 protein. The data show tens of thousands of distinct CDR3 sequences, approximately 12% seen once. This clonotype was observed at least ten times. Its antigen is currently unknown. Notes on the study in general: VDJdb-based annotation leaned toward anti-spike CD8 responses and missed private and CD4 specificities.

Sequencing input: whole blood. This sequence was found in an adult who was a healthcare worker with PCR-confirmed SARS-CoV-2 infection or an uninfected control (not recorded which).

The CDR3 nucleotides read TGTGCCAGCAGCCAAGTTGGGACTTACAACAATGAGCAGTTCTTC. This sequence encodes CASSQVGTYNNEQFF. The genes are TRBV14 and TRBJ2-1; perhaps TRBD2 as D (6 bases). Trimming took 1 base from V and 5 from J, leaving 12 bases between them. Germline values: CDR1 SGHDN, CDR2 FVKESK. This CDR3 is built from 15 residues.